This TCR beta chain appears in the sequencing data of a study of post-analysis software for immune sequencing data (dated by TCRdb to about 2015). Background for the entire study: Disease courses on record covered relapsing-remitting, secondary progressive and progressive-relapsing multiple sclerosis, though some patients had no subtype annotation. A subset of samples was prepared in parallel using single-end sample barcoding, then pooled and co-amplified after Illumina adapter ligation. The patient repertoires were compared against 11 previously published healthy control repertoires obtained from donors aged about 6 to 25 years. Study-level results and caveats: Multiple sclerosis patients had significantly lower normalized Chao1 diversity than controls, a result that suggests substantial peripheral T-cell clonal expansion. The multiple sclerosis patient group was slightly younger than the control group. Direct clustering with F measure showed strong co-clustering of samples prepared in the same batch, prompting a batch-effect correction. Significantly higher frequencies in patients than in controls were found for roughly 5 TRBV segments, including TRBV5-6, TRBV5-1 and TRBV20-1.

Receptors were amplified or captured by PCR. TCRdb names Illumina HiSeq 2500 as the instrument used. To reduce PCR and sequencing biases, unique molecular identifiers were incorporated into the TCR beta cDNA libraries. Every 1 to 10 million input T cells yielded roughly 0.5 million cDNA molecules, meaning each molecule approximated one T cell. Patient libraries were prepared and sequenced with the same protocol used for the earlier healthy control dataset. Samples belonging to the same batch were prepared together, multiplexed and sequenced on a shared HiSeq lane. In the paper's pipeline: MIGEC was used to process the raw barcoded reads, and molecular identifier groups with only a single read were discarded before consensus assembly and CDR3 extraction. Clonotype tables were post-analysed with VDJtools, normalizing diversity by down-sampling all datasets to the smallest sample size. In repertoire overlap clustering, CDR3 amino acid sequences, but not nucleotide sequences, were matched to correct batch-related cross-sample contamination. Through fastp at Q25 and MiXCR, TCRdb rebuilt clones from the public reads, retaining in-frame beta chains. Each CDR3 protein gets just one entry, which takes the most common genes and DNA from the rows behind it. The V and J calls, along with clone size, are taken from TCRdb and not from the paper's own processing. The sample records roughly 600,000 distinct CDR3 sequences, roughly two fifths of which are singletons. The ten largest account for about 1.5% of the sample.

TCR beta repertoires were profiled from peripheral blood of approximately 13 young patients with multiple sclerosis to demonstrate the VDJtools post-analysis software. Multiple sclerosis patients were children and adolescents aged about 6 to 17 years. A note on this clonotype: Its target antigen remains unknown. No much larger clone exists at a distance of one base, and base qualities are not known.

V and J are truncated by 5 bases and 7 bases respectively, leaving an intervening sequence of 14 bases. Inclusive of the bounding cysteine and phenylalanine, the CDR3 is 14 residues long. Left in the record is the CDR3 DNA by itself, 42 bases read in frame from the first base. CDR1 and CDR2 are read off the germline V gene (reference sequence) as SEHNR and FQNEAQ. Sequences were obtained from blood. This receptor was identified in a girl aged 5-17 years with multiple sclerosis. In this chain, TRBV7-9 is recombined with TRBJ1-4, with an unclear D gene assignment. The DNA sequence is TGTGCCAGCAGCCACCGAATAGACGGTGAAAAACTGTTTTTT. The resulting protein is CASSHRIDGEKLFF.